The 4 T cell receptor beta chains listed next were all sequenced from one sample in a study of T-cell reconstitution after alpha-beta-depleted transplantation in children. Unique molecular identifiers tagged the TCRbeta library. Via MiXCR, TCRdb re-called the PCR reads, giving one row per CDR3 protein. The repertoire holds some 460,000 distinct CDR3 sequences, around 15% seen once, with approximately 29% in the top ten. The sequenced sample was PBMCs, mostly from graft donor cells, obtained 360 days after TCRalphabeta/CD19-depleted stem cell transplant. Source of these receptors: a boy under three years old who had a stem cell transplant for Wiskott-Aldrich syndrome, so the T cells may come from the graft donor.

This sequence joins TRBV24-1 and TRBJ2-5; 8 bases line up with TRBD1. The length of the CDR3 is 16 residues. In germline, CDR1 is KGHDR, CDR2 SFDVKD. The V and J ends lost 0 bases and 4 bases, in that order; junction bases with no gene match: 6. The CDR3 DNA sequence: TGTGCCACCAGTGATTTGTCACAGGGGGTAGGAGAGACCCAGTACTTC. It is translated as CATSDLSQGVGETQYF.

This chain uses TRBV5-1 with TRBJ1-4; D might be TRBD1 (5 bases). This CDR3 is built from 16 residues. The V gene's germline CDR1 is SGHRS and CDR2 YFSETQ. Trimming pared 5 bases from V and 0 bases from J, leaving 14 bases between. The CDR3 protein is CASSGGTLATNEKLFF. CDR3 DNA sequence: TGCGCCAGCAGTGGAGGGACCCTTGCAACTAATGAAAAACTGTTTTTT.

The J gene is TRBJ2-7, the V gene TRBV7-9, with a weak D call TRBD1 (6 bases). The CDR3 length is 15 residues. CDR1 is SEHNR, CDR2 FQNEAQ, per germline (reference sequence). V lost 5 bases to trimming and J lost 3 bases, with 17 bases between them. CDR3 nucleotide sequence: TGTGCCAGCAGCAAAAAGACAGGATTCATCTACGAGCAGTACTTC. It translates to CASSKKTGFIYEQYF.

In this sample, this clonotype turned up a few times. The chain has TRBV6-5 and TRBJ2-3; 11 bases align to TRBD1. Looked up from germline, CDR1 is MNHEY and CDR2 is SVGAGI. The CDR3 loop spans 12 amino acids. V lost 6 bases and J lost 10; bases outside the gene matches: 3. CDR3 sequence: CASSRTGGPQYF. The CDR3 DNA follows: TGTGCCAGCAGCCGGACAGGGGGCCCGCAGTATTTT.